Included here is one T cell receptor beta chain sequence, with context. The data stem from a study of control samples from healthy donors and cancer patients. Trimming stripped 7 bases from V and 0 bases from J, with 12 bases between. This CDR3 has 15 amino acids. Germline CDR1 is MNHEY and CDR2 is SVGAGI. TCRdb keeps only in-frame clones here, not all; method: immunoSEQ multiplex PCR. The table has 80,000 to 100,000 clones, 70% to 80% seen once. The source material was blood. This chain uses TRBV6-5 with TRBJ2-2; D not certain. The sequence was obtained from a woman aged 25 to 45 in good health. The CDR3 protein is CASTFGYPNTGELFF. CDR3 nucleotide sequence: TGTGCCAGCACATTCGGGTACCCGAACACCGGGGAGCTGTTTTTT.